This T cell receptor (beta chain) was retrieved from a study of T cell responses to AZD1222 COVID-19 vaccine. Notes on the study in general: Spike-specific TCR breadth rose after two AZD1222 doses, and depth rose as well. It should be noted that donors were predominantly white British and more often female, and clonal diversity was possibly underestimated. There were vaccine-associated CD4 TCRs across spike, dominant at 160-218 and 743-854. Reports indicate that nearly half of spike-specific TCRs are directed at unmutated variant regions.

Comment on this clone: Its antigen is unknown.

The repertoire was sequenced with immunoSEQ multiplex PCR; TCRdb's copy has only in-frame clones and lacks some. Of 80,000 to 100,000 clones detected, nearly 90% appear once; the ten largest clones hold roughly 15%. Sequencing used peripheral blood, obtained on day 0 of AZD1222 vaccination. This TCR was sampled from an adult in good health.

CDR3 DNA sequence: TGTGCCAGCAGGGTAAGACTAGTCCAAAACAATGAGCAGTTCTTC. Residues: CASRVRLVQNNEQFF. V gene TRBV6-5 combines with J gene TRBJ2-1; perhaps TRBD2 as D (6 bases). Germline V lookup: CDR1 MNHEY, CDR2 SVGAGI. V lost 6 bases, J lost 5 bases, and 17 bases lay in between. The CDR3 contains 15 residues.